This T cell receptor beta chain is from a study of patients and donors after allogeneic stem cell transplantation. This clonotype has just a few counts. TCRdb re-derived calls from the RT-PCR reads in MiXCR, one entry per CDR3 protein. The sample carries approximately 38,000 distinct CDR3 sequences, about 31% recorded once. This receptor was taken from a human donor who was either an allogeneic HSCT recipient or a stem cell or donor lymphocyte infusion donor (not recorded which). It is not recorded whose cells these are; they may come from a transplant donor. Sequencing was carried out using blood, either unsorted or a sorted T cell fraction (not recorded which).

The CDR3 spells CASSQEWGNSPLHF. The DNA of the CDR3 is TGTGCCAGCAGCCAAGAATGGGGAAATTCACCCCTCCACTTT. This rearrangement joins TRBV3-1 to TRBJ1-6; D not resolved. CDR1 is LGHDT, CDR2 YNNKEL, per germline (reference sequence). The CDR3 is made up of 14 amino acids. The V gene lost 0 bases and the J gene lost 7 bases, with 7 bases spanning the gap.